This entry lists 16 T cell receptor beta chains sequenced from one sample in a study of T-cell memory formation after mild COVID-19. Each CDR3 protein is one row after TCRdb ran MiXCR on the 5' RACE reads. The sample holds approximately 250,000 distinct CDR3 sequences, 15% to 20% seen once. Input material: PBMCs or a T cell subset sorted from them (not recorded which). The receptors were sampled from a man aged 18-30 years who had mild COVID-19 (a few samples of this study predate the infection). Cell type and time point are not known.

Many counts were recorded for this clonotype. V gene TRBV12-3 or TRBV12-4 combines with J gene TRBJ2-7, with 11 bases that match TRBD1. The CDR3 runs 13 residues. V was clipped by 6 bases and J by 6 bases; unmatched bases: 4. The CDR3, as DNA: TGTGCCAGCAGACCCGGGACAGGGGGCGAGCAGTACTTC. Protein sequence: CASRPGTGGEQYF.

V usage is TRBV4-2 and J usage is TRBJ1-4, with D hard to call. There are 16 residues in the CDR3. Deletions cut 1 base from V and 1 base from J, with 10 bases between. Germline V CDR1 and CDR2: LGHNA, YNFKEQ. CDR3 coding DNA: TGTGCCAGCAGCCAAGTTTTGGCGGGAACTAATGAAAAACTGTTTTTT. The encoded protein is CASSQVLAGTNEKLFF.

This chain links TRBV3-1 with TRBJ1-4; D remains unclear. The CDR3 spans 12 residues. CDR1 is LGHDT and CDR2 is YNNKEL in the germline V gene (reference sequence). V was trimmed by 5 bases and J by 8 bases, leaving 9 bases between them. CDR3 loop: CASSNSREKLFF. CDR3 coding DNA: TGTGCCAGCAGCAACTCTCGAGAAAAACTGTTTTTT.

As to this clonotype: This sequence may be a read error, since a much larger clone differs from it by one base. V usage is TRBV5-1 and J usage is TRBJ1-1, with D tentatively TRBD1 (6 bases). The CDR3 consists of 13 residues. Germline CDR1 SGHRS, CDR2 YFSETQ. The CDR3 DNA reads TGCTCCAGCAGACCAGGGGAGAACACTGAAGCTTTCTTT. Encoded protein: CSSRPGENTEAFF.

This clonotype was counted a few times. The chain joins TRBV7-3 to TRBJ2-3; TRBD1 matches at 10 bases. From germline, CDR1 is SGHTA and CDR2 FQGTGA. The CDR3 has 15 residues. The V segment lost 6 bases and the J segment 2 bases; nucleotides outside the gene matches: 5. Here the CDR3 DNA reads TGTGCCAGCAGTAAGGACAGGGGGTACACAGATACGCAGTATTTT. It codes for CASSKDRGYTDTQYF.

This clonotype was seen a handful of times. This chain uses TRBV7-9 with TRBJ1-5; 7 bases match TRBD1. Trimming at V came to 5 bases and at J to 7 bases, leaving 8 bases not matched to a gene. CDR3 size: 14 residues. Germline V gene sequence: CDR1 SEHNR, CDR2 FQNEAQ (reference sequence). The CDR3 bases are TGTGCCAGCAGCCAAACAGGGGTGAGGCAGCCCCAGCATTTT. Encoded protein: CASSQTGVRQPQHF.

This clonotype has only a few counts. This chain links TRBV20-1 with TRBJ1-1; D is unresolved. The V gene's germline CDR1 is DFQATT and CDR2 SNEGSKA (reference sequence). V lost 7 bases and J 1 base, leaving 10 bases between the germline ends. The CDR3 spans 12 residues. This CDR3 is CSVLIPNTEAFF. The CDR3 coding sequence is TGCAGTGTGCTTATTCCGAACACTGAAGCTTTCTTT.

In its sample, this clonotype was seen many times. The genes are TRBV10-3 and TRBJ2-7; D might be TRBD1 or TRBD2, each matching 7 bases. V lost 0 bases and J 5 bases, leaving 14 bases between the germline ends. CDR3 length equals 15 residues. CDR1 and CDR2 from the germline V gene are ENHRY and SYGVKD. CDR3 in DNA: TGTGCCATCAGTGAGTCGAGCGGGACAGATCACGAGCAGTACTTC. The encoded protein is CAISESSGTDHEQYF.

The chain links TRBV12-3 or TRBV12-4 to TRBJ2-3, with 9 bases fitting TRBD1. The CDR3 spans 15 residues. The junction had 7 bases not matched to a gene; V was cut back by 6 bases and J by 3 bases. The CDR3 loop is CASSITGTGTDTQYF. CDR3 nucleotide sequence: TGTGCCAGCAGCATCACGGGGACAGGGACAGATACGCAGTATTTT.

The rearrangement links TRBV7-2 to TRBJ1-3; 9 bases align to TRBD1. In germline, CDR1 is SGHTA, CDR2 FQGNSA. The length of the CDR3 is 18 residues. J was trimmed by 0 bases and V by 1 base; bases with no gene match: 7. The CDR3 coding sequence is TGTGCCAGCAGCTTAGAGGGACAGGGCCCATTCTCTGGAAACACCATATATTTT. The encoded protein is CASSLEGQGPFSGNTIYF.

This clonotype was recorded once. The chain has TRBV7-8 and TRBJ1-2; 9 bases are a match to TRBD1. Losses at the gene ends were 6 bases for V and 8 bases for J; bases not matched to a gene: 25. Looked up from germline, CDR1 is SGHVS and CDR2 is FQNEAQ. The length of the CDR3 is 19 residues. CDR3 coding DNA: TGTGCCAGCAGTCCGCCTCTTTGGGACAGGGTCGGGCTGACTGGCGGCTACACCTTC. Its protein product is CASSPPLWDRVGLTGGYTF.

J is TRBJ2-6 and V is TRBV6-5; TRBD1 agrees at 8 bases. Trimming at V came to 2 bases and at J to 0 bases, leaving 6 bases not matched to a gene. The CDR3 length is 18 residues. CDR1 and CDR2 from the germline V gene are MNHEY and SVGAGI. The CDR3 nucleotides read TGTGCCAGCAGTTACGGAGGACAGGGATACTCTGGGGCCAACGTCCTGACTTTC. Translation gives CASSYGGQGYSGANVLTF.

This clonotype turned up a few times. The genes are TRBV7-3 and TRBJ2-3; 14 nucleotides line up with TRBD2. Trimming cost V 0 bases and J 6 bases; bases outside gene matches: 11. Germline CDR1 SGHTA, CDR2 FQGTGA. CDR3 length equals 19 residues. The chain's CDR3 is CASSLTPLTSGGAGDTQYF. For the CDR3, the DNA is TGTGCCAGCAGCTTAACCCCGCTGACTAGCGGGGGGGCAGGGGATACGCAGTATTTT.

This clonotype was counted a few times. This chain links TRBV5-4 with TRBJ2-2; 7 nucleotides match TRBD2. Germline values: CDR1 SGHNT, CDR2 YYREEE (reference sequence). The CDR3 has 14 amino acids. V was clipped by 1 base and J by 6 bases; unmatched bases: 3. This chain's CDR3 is CASSLSGAAGELFF. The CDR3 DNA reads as TGTGCCAGCAGCTTGAGCGGGGCGGCCGGGGAGCTGTTTTTT.

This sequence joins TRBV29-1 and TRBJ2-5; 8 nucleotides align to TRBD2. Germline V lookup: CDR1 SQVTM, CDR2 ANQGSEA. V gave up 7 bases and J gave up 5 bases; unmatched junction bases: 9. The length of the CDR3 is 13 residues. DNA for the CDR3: TGCAGCGCCGCGGGACTAGTGTTGGAGACCCAGTACTTC. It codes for CSAAGLVLETQYF.

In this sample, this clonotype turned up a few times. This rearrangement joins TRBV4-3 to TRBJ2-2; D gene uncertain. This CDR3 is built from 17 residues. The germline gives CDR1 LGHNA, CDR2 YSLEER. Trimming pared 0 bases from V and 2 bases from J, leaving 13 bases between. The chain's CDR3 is CASSQDRMHYNTGELFF. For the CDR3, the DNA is TGCGCCAGCAGCCAAGATAGAATGCATTACAACACCGGGGAGCTGTTTTTT.